The 21 T cell receptor beta chains in this list originate from one sample, sequenced in a study of cytomegalovirus exposure and HLA in healthy donors (dated by TCRdb to between 2016 and 2019). The method was the immunoSEQ multiplex PCR assay. The multiplex PCR relied on a mix of 60 forward primers for TCR Vbeta segments and 13 reverse primers for TCR Jbeta segments. Held by TCRdb, this immuneACCESS table contains in-frame sequences only and omits some clones. Under half of the omission traces to an unresolved V gene where checked; the cause of the rest is unknown. This sample is represented by 220,000 or so clones; 70% to 80% of them were singletons. 3.8% of the sample comes from the top ten. Sequences were obtained from PBMCs. The source is a male donor in good health and CMV-seronegative.

The chain carries TRBV14 and TRBJ1-3, with TRBD1 as a possible D gene (6 bases). Germline CDR1 SGHDN, CDR2 FVKESK. V was trimmed by 0 bases and J by 0 bases, leaving 15 bases between them. This CDR3 comprises 18 residues. CDR3 protein: CASSQDPTGPSSGNTIYF. The CDR3 DNA is TGTGCCAGCAGCCAAGACCCAACAGGGCCCAGCTCTGGAAACACCATATATTTT.

This clone was seen only a few times. V gene TRBV7-9 combines with J gene TRBJ1-1; D is ambiguous. Looked up from germline, CDR1 is SEHNR and CDR2 is FQNEAQ (reference sequence). V gave up 5 bases and J gave up 5 bases, with 15 bases separating them. This CDR3 has 14 residues. The CDR3 here is CASSARRVDTEAFF. DNA of the CDR3: TGTGCCAGCAGCGCCCGGAGGGTGGATACTGAAGCTTTCTTT.

The CDR3 DNA reads TGTGCCAGCAGTGAGGTCGTGGCAGGTTTGGTTCGAGGGCGGAACACTGAAGCTTTCTTT. Translation: CASSEVVAGLVRGRNTEAFF. This chain joins TRBV2 and TRBJ1-1, with no clear D. The CDR3 is 20 amino acids. The germline V and J ends were trimmed by 3 bases and 1 base, with 27 bases remaining between them. Per the germline V gene, CDR1 is SNHLY and CDR2 is FYNNEI.

The V and J genes are TRBV9 and TRBJ2-4; 7 bases match TRBD1. The CDR3 sequence is 15 residues long. V trimming: 0 bases; J trimming: 7 bases; junction bases outside the gene matches: 7. The germline CDR1 and CDR2 sequences are SGDLS and YYNGEE. CDR3: CASSVEVTGLNIQYF. CDR3 bases: TGTGCCAGCAGCGTAGAAGTGACAGGGTTGAACATTCAGTACTTC.

The chain has TRBV6-5 and TRBJ1-3; D is perhaps TRBD1 (5 bases). From germline, CDR1 is MNHEY and CDR2 SVGAGI. This CDR3 region has 14 residues. V lost 4 bases to trimming and J lost 2 bases, with 9 bases between them. The DNA for the CDR3 is TGTGCCAGCAGTTCCCGACAGACTGGAAACACCATATATTTT. This sequence encodes CASSSRQTGNTIYF.

The chain employs TRBV27 and TRBJ2-7; D is uncertain. Trimming took off 3 bases at V and 1 base at J, with 4 bases between the two ends. Germline CDR1 and CDR2: MNHEY and SMNVEV (reference sequence). The CDR3 is 12 amino acids. The CDR3 here is CASSFGSYEQYF. In DNA, the CDR3 is TGTGCCAGCAGTTTCGGGTCCTACGAGCAGTACTTC.

The CDR3 DNA reads TGTGCCAGCGGTCGACAGGGCCCAGTCGAAGAGACCCAGTACTTC. Encoded protein: CASGRQGPVEETQYF. The chain is built from TRBV6-1 and TRBJ2-5, with 7 bases that match TRBD1. Germline-derived CDR1 and CDR2 are MNHNS and SASEGT. The CDR3 runs to 15 residues. V trimming: 8 bases; J trimming: 3 bases; junction bases outside the gene matches: 12.

The chain links TRBV18 to TRBJ2-1, with 9 bases matching TRBD1. The CDR3 contains 15 residues. Germline-derived CDR1 and CDR2 are KGHSH and LQKENI. The V and J ends lost 0 bases and 6 bases, in that order; junction bases with no gene match: 3. The CDR3 loop reads CASSPPGTGSNEQFF. The CDR3 nucleotides are TGTGCCAGCTCACCACCCGGGACAGGGTCCAATGAGCAGTTCTTC.

The V call is TRBV6-6, the J call TRBJ2-7; 11 bases agree with TRBD1. V was pared by 1 base and J by 6 bases, with 5 bases of the junction left unmatched. The CDR3 length is 15 residues. Germline V gene sequence: CDR1 MNHNY, CDR2 SVGAGI (reference sequence). The chain's CDR3 is CASSYWTGQGAEQYF. The CDR3 DNA is TGTGCCAGCAGTTACTGGACAGGACAGGGGGCCGAGCAGTACTTC.

The CDR3 is CASSQTPSGRAKGYNEQFF. In DNA form, the CDR3 reads TGTGCCAGCAGCCAAACACCTAGCGGGAGGGCCAAAGGCTACAATGAGCAGTTCTTC. J is TRBJ2-1 and V is TRBV4-2, with 12 bases fitting TRBD2. J gave up 3 bases and V 2 bases, and 11 bases lay outside the gene matches. The CDR3 runs 19 residues. CDR1 is LGHNA, CDR2 YNFKEQ, per germline.

The chain links TRBV4-1 to TRBJ2-1, with 10 bases fitting TRBD2. Germline V lookup: CDR1 MGHRA, CDR2 YSYEKL. CDR3 length: 16 amino acids. With 4 bases clipped from V and 3 bases from J, the junction kept 6 bases outside the gene matches. The CDR3 here is CASSRTLAGDYNEQFF. The CDR3 DNA follows: TGCGCCAGCAGCCGAACCCTAGCGGGGGACTACAATGAGCAGTTCTTC.

This clone appeared once. V usage is TRBV5-1 and J usage is TRBJ2-7; D unresolved. This CDR3 comprises 14 residues. Germline CDR1 reads SGHRS; CDR2 reads YFSETQ. V was trimmed by 0 bases and J by 0 bases, leaving 7 bases between them. CDR3 in amino acids: CASSLVVSSYEQYF. CDR3 in DNA: TGCGCCAGCAGCTTGGTGGTGAGCTCCTACGAGCAGTACTTC.

The V call is TRBV7-9, the J call TRBJ2-3, with D possibly being TRBD2 (8 bases). The CDR3 runs to 15 residues. Germline lookup yields CDR1 SEHNR and CDR2 FQNEAQ (reference sequence). With 10 bases removed from V and 2 bases from J, the gap between germline ends came to 19 bases. CDR3 nucleotide sequence: TGTGCCATCCGGGCGGGGGGACAGATCACAGATACGCAGTATTTT. This encodes CAIRAGGQITDTQYF.

The V gene is TRBV9, the J gene TRBJ2-3; D ambiguous. Germline-derived CDR1 and CDR2 are SGDLS and YYNGEE. This CDR3 has 16 amino acids. V was shortened by 2 bases and J by 1 base, with 14 bases between the two germline ends. For the CDR3, the DNA is TGTGCCAGCAGCGTTTCGAGCCAAGGAGGCACAGATACGCAGTATTTT. Translating it yields CASSVSSQGGTDTQYF.

The chain couples TRBV19 to TRBJ2-7, with D maybe TRBD1 (6 bases). Deletions cut 5 bases from V and 3 bases from J, with 11 bases between. CDR1 and CDR2 from the germline V gene are LNHDA and SQIVND (reference sequence). CDR3 size: 13 residues. In DNA form, the CDR3 reads TGTGCCAGTAGTCCGGGACACCTCTACGAGCAGTACTTC. Translated, it gives CASSPGHLYEQYF.

Regarding this clone: The same CDR3 can be traced to other DNA sequences in this sample. V usage is TRBV7-2 and J usage is TRBJ1-4, with a tentative D call TRBD1 (6 bases). Trimming pared 4 bases from V and 2 bases from J, leaving 11 bases between. The CDR3 is made up of 15 amino acids. From germline, CDR1 is SGHTA and CDR2 FQGNSA. CDR3 bases: TGTGCCAGCAGCTCGCAGGGGTTGACTAATGAAAAACTGTTTTTT. It specifies CASSSQGLTNEKLFF.

The gene calls are TRBV5-4 and TRBJ2-7; 9 bases match TRBD2. The J segment lost 6 bases and the V segment lost 0 bases, leaving 4 bases of the junction unmatched. This CDR3 has 14 residues. The germline gives CDR1 SGHNT, CDR2 YYREEE (reference sequence). CDR3 nucleotides: TGTGCCAGCAGCTTGGGACTAGCGGATTCCGAGCAGTACTTC. Protein: CASSLGLADSEQYF.

DNA for the CDR3: TGTGCCAGTAGTATAACAGGGGGGGACGAGCAGTACTTC. This encodes CASSITGGDEQYF. The V gene is TRBV19, the J gene TRBJ2-7, with D possibly being TRBD1 (8 bases). This CDR3 has 13 amino acids. Germline V gene lookup returns CDR1 LNHDA and CDR2 SQIVND (reference sequence). The V end lost 2 bases, the J end lost 5 bases, and 10 bases lay between the germline ends.

V gene TRBV5-1 combines with J gene TRBJ1-2; no firm D call. The V gene's germline CDR1 is SGHRS and CDR2 YFSETQ. V was clipped by 0 bases and J by 4 bases, with 16 bases between them. The CDR3 runs to 16 residues. The CDR3 DNA follows: TGCGCCAGCAGCTTGGTCGGTGATCGGAGCAGCTATGGCTACACCTTC. This sequence encodes CASSLVGDRSSYGYTF.

V and J are TRBV11-1 and TRBJ1-1; D not certain. Germline-derived CDR1 and CDR2 are SGHAT and FQDESV (reference sequence). The CDR3 spans 13 residues. V was cut by 6 bases and J by 0 bases, with 8 bases left in between. The chain's CDR3 is CASSQTVNTEAFF. In DNA, the CDR3 is TGTGCCAGCAGTCAAACAGTGAACACTGAAGCTTTCTTT.

The chain carries TRBV6-1 and TRBJ2-2, with a weak D call TRBD1 (5 bases). Germline V gives CDR1 MNHNS, CDR2 SASEGT. The CDR3 contains 14 residues. The V end was cut by 7 bases, the J end by 3 bases, with 12 bases between. In nucleotides, the CDR3 is TGTGCCAGCAAGGGGCGGCTGGACACCGGGGAGCTGTTTTTT. Its protein is CASKGRLDTGELFF.